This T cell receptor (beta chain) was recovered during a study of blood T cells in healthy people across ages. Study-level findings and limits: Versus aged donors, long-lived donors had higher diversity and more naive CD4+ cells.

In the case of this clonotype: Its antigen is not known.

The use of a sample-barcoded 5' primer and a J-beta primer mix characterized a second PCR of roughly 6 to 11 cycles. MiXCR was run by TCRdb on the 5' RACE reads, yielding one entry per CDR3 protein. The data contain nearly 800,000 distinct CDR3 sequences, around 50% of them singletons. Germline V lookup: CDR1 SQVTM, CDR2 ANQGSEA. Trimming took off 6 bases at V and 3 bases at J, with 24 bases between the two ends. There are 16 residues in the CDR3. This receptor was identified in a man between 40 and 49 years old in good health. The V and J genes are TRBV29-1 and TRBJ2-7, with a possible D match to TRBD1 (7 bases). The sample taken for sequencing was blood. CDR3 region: CSVQGGKTHVLYEQYF. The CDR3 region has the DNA TGCAGCGTCCAGGGGGGAAAAACTCATGTCCTCTACGAGCAGTACTTC.